A selection of T cell receptor beta chains follows, all from one sample in a study of blood T cell repertoires in COVID-19. Produced via immunoSEQ multiplex PCR; TCRdb's table is partial and in-frame only. Among some 120,000 clones listed, 85% were seen once. Input material: peripheral blood. The receptors originated from a man at least 80 years old with active or convalescent COVID-19. Both conserved end residues are part of each CDR3. The D gene is left open where the match is weak. Size tells how often a clone was seen (once, few, many) or the class of an expanded clone, and some rows leave it out.

TGTGCCAGCAGCTTGGCACAGGGGCTCTCTGAAGCTTTCTTT,CASSLAQGLSEAFF,TRBD1,TRBJ1-1,TRBV5-6,NA
TGTGCCAGCAGCGTAGGGCTGGAGACCCAGTACTTC,CASSVGLETQYF,NA,TRBJ2-5,TRBV9,NA
TGTGCCAGCAGCGAAGGAGGTACGCGGGGGTATCAGCCCCAGCATTTT,CASSEGGTRGYQPQHF,NA,TRBJ1-5,TRBV7-9,NA
TGTGCCACCAGTGAGATCCCCCGACAGGAACCGAATTTAATGAACACTGAAGCTTTCTTT,CATSEIPRQEPNLMNTEAFF,NA,TRBJ1-1,TRBV24-1,NA
TGTGCCAGCAACGTTGGGAGCACTAGCGGATCCACAGAGCAGTTCTTC,CASNVGSTSGSTEQFF,TRBD2,TRBJ2-1,TRBV5-4,NA
TGTGCCAGCGAATGTCCTAGCGCAAACCCCTACGAGCAGTACTTC,CASECPSANPYEQYF,NA,TRBJ2-7,TRBV27,NA
TGTGCCAGCAGTGAAAGGGGATACGACTATGGCTACACCTTC,CASSERGYDYGYTF,NA,TRBJ1-2,TRBV2,NA
TGTGCCAGCAGTTGGAGCGCGGGACTACACTACGAGCAGTACTTC,CASSWSAGLHYEQYF,TRBD2,TRBJ2-7,TRBV27,NA
TGTGCCAGCAGTTTATGGAGCCCCGGGACAGATACGCAGTATTTT,CASSLWSPGTDTQYF,NA,TRBJ2-3,TRBV27,once
TGTGCCAGCAGCTTAGCACTAGCGGTTAATGAGCAGTTCTTC,CASSLALAVNEQFF,TRBD2,TRBJ2-1,TRBV7-9,NA
TGTGCCAGCTACACAAGCTCCTATAATTCACCCCTCCACTTT,CASYTSSYNSPLHF,NA,TRBJ1-6,TRBV28,NA
TGTGCCAGCAGTCGGGAGGTTGGGACCGGGGAGCTGTTTTTT,CASSREVGTGELFF,TRBD2,TRBJ2-2,TRBV2,once
TGTGCCAGCAGCCGGTCCAGGACACTTGAAGCTTTCTTT,CASSRSRTLEAFF,NA,TRBJ1-1,TRBV12-3/TRBV12-4,NA
TGTGCCAGCAGCTTAGACGGCCAAGAGACCCAGTACTTC,CASSLDGQETQYF,NA,TRBJ2-5,TRBV11-3,NA
TGTGCCAGCAGAACAGGGGGAACCGGGGAGCTGTTTTTT,CASRTGGTGELFF,TRBD1,TRBJ2-2,TRBV2,NA
TGTGCCAGTCAAAGGGACAGGGGTTCACCCCTCCACTTT,CASQRDRGSPLHF,TRBD1,TRBJ1-6,TRBV6-5,NA
TGTGCCACCAGCAGTCCCCCAGGGGCACGGAGCGGCGGAACTAATGAAAAACTGTTTTTT,CATSSPPGARSGGTNEKLFF,NA,TRBJ1-4,TRBV15,NA
TGTGCCAGCAGTGAATATGGCCTAGCGGTCCTCAATGAGCAGTTCTTC,CASSEYGLAVLNEQFF,TRBD2,TRBJ2-1,TRBV25-1,once
TGTGCCAGCAGTTTGACAGGCTTGCCTGGAAACACCATATATTTT,CASSLTGLPGNTIYF,NA,TRBJ1-3,TRBV28,few
TGTGCCAGCTCTCCTTTTAGGGGCCAAGAAGAGACCCAGTACTTC,CASSPFRGQEETQYF,NA,TRBJ2-5,TRBV18,NA
TGTGCCAGCATCTCTGGGGGGGACACCATATATTTT,CASISGGDTIYF,NA,TRBJ1-3,TRBV12-3/TRBV12-4,NA
TGTGCCAGCAGTTTTGGACAGGAAAATGAAAAACTGTTTTTT,CASSFGQENEKLFF,TRBD1,TRBJ1-4,TRBV2,NA
TGTGCCAGCTCACGGACAGCACTTGGATCCAATCAGCCCCAGCATTTT,CASSRTALGSNQPQHF,NA,TRBJ1-5,TRBV18,NA
TGTGCCAGCAGTGAAGCGGCGGGCCTCCAAGTCCTCTTT,CASSEAAGLQVLF,NA,TRBJ1-1,TRBV2,NA
TGTGCCAGCAGCCCTCTGCGGGGGTCGGGAGGAAACACCATATATTTT,CASSPLRGSGGNTIYF,NA,TRBJ1-3,TRBV3-1/TRBV3-2,NA
TGTGCCAGCAGTTCCCCGACAGGGGGATACTCTGGGGCCAACGTCCTGACTTTC,CASSSPTGGYSGANVLTF,TRBD1,TRBJ2-6,TRBV28,NA
TGTGCCAGCAGTTACTCGGCAGCCTACACTACAGGGATTAACACAGATACGCAGTATTTT,CASSYSAAYTTGINTDTQYF,NA,TRBJ2-3,TRBV6-2/TRBV6-3,NA
TGTGCCAGCGCCGCGGTATCCGTTATTAGTTCACCCCTCCACTTT,CASAAVSVISSPLHF,NA,TRBJ1-6,TRBV27,NA
TGTGCCAGCAGCCAAGCTGGTGGGACAGGGTTCATTCAGTACTTC,CASSQAGGTGFIQYF,TRBD1,TRBJ2-4,TRBV14,NA
TGTGCCAGTAGTACCTCCCGACAGGGTTGGTCCTATGGCTACACCTTC,CASSTSRQGWSYGYTF,TRBD1,TRBJ1-2,TRBV19,NA
TGTGCCAGCAGCTTAACGGGCGCGGGAACTGAAGCTTTCTTT,CASSLTGAGTEAFF,NA,TRBJ1-1,TRBV7-6,once
TGTGCCAGCAGTTTAGCAGGGGCCGGCTATGGCTACACCTTC,CASSLAGAGYGYTF,NA,TRBJ1-2,TRBV28,NA
TGTGCCAGCAGCGTAGGAACAACTTGGGGCAGGGGGCCCCAGAATGAGCAGTTCTTC,CASSVGTTWGRGPQNEQFF,TRBD1,TRBJ2-1,TRBV9,NA
TGTGCCAGCAGCGTAGGATATAGGGGGCGGACAGATACGCAGTATTTT,CASSVGYRGRTDTQYF,TRBD1,TRBJ2-3,TRBV9,NA
TGTGCCAGCAGCCCATCAGGGGGCAATCAGCCCCAGCATTTT,CASSPSGGNQPQHF,NA,TRBJ1-5,TRBV7-9,NA
TGTGCCAGTAGTATCAGCGGGCAGGTCAATCAGCCCCAGCATTTT,CASSISGQVNQPQHF,NA,TRBJ1-5,TRBV19,NA
TGTGCCAGACAGACTAGCGGATACAATGAGCAGTTCTTC,CARQTSGYNEQFF,TRBD2,TRBJ2-1,TRBV7-9,NA
TGTGCCAGCAGAAGAGTCGGCTACACCTTC,CASRRVGYTF,NA,TRBJ1-2,TRBV6-6,many
TGTGCCAGCAGCGGGACAGGGACAGATACGCAGTATTTT,CASSGTGTDTQYF,TRBD1,TRBJ2-3,TRBV13,once
TGTGCCACCAGCCACCGGGACAGCCTAAATCAGCCCCAGCATTTT,CATSHRDSLNQPQHF,TRBD1,TRBJ1-5,TRBV24-1,once
TGCGCCAGCAGCTCGGACAGGGACCATGGCTACACCTTC,CASSSDRDHGYTF,TRBD1,TRBJ1-2,TRBV5-1,NA
TGTGCCATCAGTGAGTCGCTCTCCCCCGGGACAGGGTATGGCTACACCTTC,CAISESLSPGTGYGYTF,TRBD1,TRBJ1-2,TRBV10-3,few
TGTGCCAGCAGGAGGGAAAGGGTCGGGGAGCTGTTTTTT,CASRRERVGELFF,NA,TRBJ2-2,TRBV2,NA
TGTGCCAGCTCAGAGGAGGGGTTGGATACGCAGTATTTT,CASSEEGLDTQYF,NA,TRBJ2-3,TRBV18,NA
TGTGCCAGCAGCTTAGTGCCGACTTCCTACGAGCAGTACTTC,CASSLVPTSYEQYF,NA,TRBJ2-7,TRBV7-9,NA
TGTGCCAGTAGTATAGATCCAATCGGACAGGGTAGAACAGCAACTAATGAAAAACTGTTTTTT,CASSIDPIGQGRTATNEKLFF,TRBD1,TRBJ1-4,TRBV19,NA
TGTGCCAGCAGTACTGGTTATGGCTACACCTTC,CASSTGYGYTF,NA,TRBJ1-2,TRBV12-3/TRBV12-4,NA
TGTGCCAGCAGTTACGGCCGATCTAACTATGGCTACACCTTC,CASSYGRSNYGYTF,NA,TRBJ1-2,TRBV6-5,NA
TGTGCCAGCAGCCAAGCTCGAGGGCCCTATGGCTACACCTTC,CASSQARGPYGYTF,NA,TRBJ1-2,TRBV3-1/TRBV3-2,NA
TGTGCCAGCAGCTTGGGACTAGCGGGCGTCATAATTTCCAATGAGCAGTTCTTC,CASSLGLAGVIISNEQFF,TRBD2,TRBJ2-1,TRBV5-4,NA
TGTGCCAGCAGCTCGGACACAAACATTCAGTACTTC,CASSSDTNIQYF,NA,TRBJ2-4,TRBV5-5,NA
TGTGCCAGCAGTCTAATTGCTGGAGCGGGTGAGCAGTTCTTC,CASSLIAGAGEQFF,NA,TRBJ2-1,TRBV27,few
TGTGCCAGCAGCCTCACCGGGACTAGCAATGAGCAGTTCTTC,CASSLTGTSNEQFF,TRBD2,TRBJ2-1,TRBV7-3,NA
TGTGCCAGCAGCTTAGGCGGCCTGAGACAGGGCGGCACCGGGGAGCTGTTTTTT,CASSLGGLRQGGTGELFF,TRBD1,TRBJ2-2,TRBV7-2,NA
TGTGCCAGCAGCTTAAATGCGGGTCTAGCGGGAGGCTCGAACACCGGGGAGCTGTTTTTT,CASSLNAGLAGGSNTGELFF,TRBD2,TRBJ2-2,TRBV7-3,NA
TGTGCCAGCAGGGGGGGGACGACAGATACGCAGTATTTT,CASRGGTTDTQYF,TRBD2,TRBJ2-3,TRBV12-3/TRBV12-4,NA
TGTGCCAGCAGCTCCGGTAGCTTCAGCACAGATACGCAGTATTTT,CASSSGSFSTDTQYF,NA,TRBJ2-3,TRBV11-2,NA
TGTGCCAGCAGCCTAAACAGGCCCGACTATGGCTACACCTTC,CASSLNRPDYGYTF,NA,TRBJ1-2,TRBV3-1/TRBV3-2,once